The 20 T cell receptor beta chains below all came from one sample that was sequenced in a study of T-cell memory formation after mild COVID-19. TCRdb ran MiXCR on the 5' RACE reads and lists one entry per CDR3 protein. The sample yields about 38,000 distinct CDR3 sequences, roughly 11% seen once. Sequencing used PBMCs or a T cell subset sorted from them (not recorded which). The receptors were sampled from a man younger than 35 who had mild COVID-19 (a few samples of this study predate the infection). Cell type and time point are not known.

The rearrangement uses TRBV7-9 and TRBJ2-5, with a weak D call TRBD2 (6 bases). V lost 4 bases to trimming and J lost 5 bases, with 20 bases between them. Germline CDR1 reads SEHNR; CDR2 reads FQNEAQ (reference sequence). The CDR3 consists of 16 residues. CDR3 loop: CASSSQRTTTQETQYF. The CDR3 nucleotides are TGTGCCAGCAGCTCCCAACGGACTACCACCCAGGAGACCCAGTACTTC.

This clonotype appeared a few times. The V gene is TRBV6-2 or TRBV6-3, the J gene TRBJ2-7, with D tentatively TRBD2 (6 bases). Deletions cut 5 bases from V and 3 bases from J, with 20 bases between. The germline CDR1 and CDR2 sequences are MNHEY and SVGEGT. This CDR3 has 16 residues. CDR3 in DNA: TGTGCCAGCAGTGCCACCCCATCGACTAGTTACTACGAGCAGTACTTC. As protein: CASSATPSTSYYEQYF.

In its sample, this clonotype was seen many times. The chain recombines TRBV7-9 with TRBJ1-1; possible D gene TRBD1, 6 bases. V shed 8 bases and J shed 7 bases, with 20 bases lying between them. Germline lookup yields CDR1 SEHNR and CDR2 FQNEAQ (reference sequence). CDR3 length: 14 amino acids. The DNA for the CDR3 is TGTGCCAGCGATATATCAGGGGCGGCTTTTGAAGCTTTCTTT. Amino acid sequence: CASDISGAAFEAFF.

This chain joins TRBV7-9 and TRBJ2-1, with 11 bases that match TRBD2. V shed 5 bases and J 8 bases; nucleotides not matched to a gene: 8. CDR3 length: 15 residues. The germline V gene encodes CDR1 SEHNR and CDR2 FQNEAQ (reference sequence). The CDR3 spells CASSILLAGVDEQFF. The DNA of the CDR3 is TGTGCCAGCAGCATCCTACTAGCGGGAGTCGATGAGCAGTTCTTC.

The CDR3 bases are TGTGCCTCGGGGCCAACCTCTGGGGCCAACGTCCTGACTTTC. Its protein is CASGPTSGANVLTF. V gene TRBV10-3 combines with J gene TRBJ2-6; D possibly matches TRBD1 or TRBD2 (5 bases each). The CDR3 has 14 amino acids. Per germline, CDR1 ENHRY and CDR2 SYGVKD. V was pared by 11 bases and J by 0 bases, with 11 bases between.

This clonotype has at least ten counts. The junction and the germline gene differ at one end; a read error may be behind it. The chain uses TRBV7-7 and TRBJ1-3; no definite D call. In germline, CDR1 is SSHAT, CDR2 FNYEAQ (reference sequence). This CDR3 contains 13 residues. Here the CDR3 reads CASSSSSGNTIYF. CDR3 sequence (DNA): TGTGCTAGCAGCTCCTCCTCTGGAAACACCATATATTTT.

This clonotype was detected many times. V and J are TRBV7-2 and TRBJ2-1; 8 bases match TRBD2. Germline V gene data show CDR1 as SGHTA and CDR2 as FQGNSA. The CDR3 consists of 15 residues. Trimming at V came to 1 base and at J to 8 bases, leaving 7 bases not matched to a gene. CDR3: CASSLVGLGVDEQFF. DNA for the CDR3: TGTGCCAGCAGCTTAGTGGGACTAGGGGTGGATGAGCAGTTCTTC.

This clonotype was seen many times. The chain is built from TRBV7-2 and TRBJ1-1, with D possibly being TRBD1 (6 bases). Germline values: CDR1 SGHTA, CDR2 FQGNSA. This CDR3 comprises 14 residues. V shed 3 bases and J shed 3 bases, with 11 bases lying between them. CDR3 amino acids: CASSFQGPDTEAFF. For the CDR3, the DNA is TGTGCCAGCAGCTTCCAGGGGCCGGACACTGAAGCTTTCTTT.

In this sample, this clonotype turned up many times. The CDR3 here is CASSPQIGLAGRTDTQYF. The CDR3 nucleotides read TGTGCCAGCAGCCCTCAAATTGGACTAGCGGGGCGCACAGATACGCAGTATTTT. V and J are TRBV11-2 and TRBJ2-3; 12 nucleotides match TRBD2. J gave up 1 base and V 5 bases, and 10 bases lay outside the gene matches. The length of the CDR3 is 18 residues. The germline gives CDR1 SGHAT, CDR2 FQNNGV. Supplemented by reference TRBV11-2 and TRBJ2-3, the full variable domain reads EAGVAQSPRYKIIEKRQSVAFWCNPISGHATLYWYQQILGQGPKLLIQFQNNGVVDDSQLPKDRFSAERLKGVDSTLKIQPAKLEDSAVYLCASSPQIGLAGRTDTQYFGPGTRLTVL.

Many counts were recorded for this clonotype. V usage is TRBV29-1 and J usage is TRBJ2-5; TRBD2 might be the D (6 bases). CDR3 length: 13 amino acids. With 7 bases removed from V and 4 bases from J, the gap between germline ends came to 16 bases. Per germline, CDR1 SQVTM and CDR2 ANQGSEA. The CDR3 is CSAAPTGVETQYF. In nucleotides, the CDR3 is TGCAGCGCCGCCCCCACGGGGGTAGAGACCCAGTACTTC.

About this clonotype itself: This could be a read error, since a much larger clone is one nucleotide away. The rearrangement uses TRBV7-2 and TRBJ1-5; D remains unclear. Germline assignment: CDR1 SGHTA and CDR2 FQGNSA. CDR3 size: 14 residues. CDR3 sequence: CASTLRDSNQPKHF. CDR3 coding DNA: TGTGCCAGCACCCTCCGGGATAGCAATCAGCCCAAGCATTTT.

This clonotype was seen a handful of times. The chain is built from TRBV5-6 and TRBJ2-1; D is ambiguous. Germline V gene lookup returns CDR1 SGHDT and CDR2 YYEEEE. V gave up 1 base and J gave up 0 bases, with 8 bases separating them. The CDR3 spans 15 residues. The CDR3 nucleotides read TGTGCCAGCAGCTTGTCCCTGAGCTCCTACAATGAGCAGTTCTTC. Protein: CASSLSLSSYNEQFF.

This clonotype was recorded at least ten times. The chain employs TRBV18 and TRBJ1-1; 8 bases are shared with TRBD1. Germline V gene sequence: CDR1 KGHSH, CDR2 LQKENI. The V and J ends lost 4 bases and 0 bases, in that order; junction bases with no gene match: 4. This CDR3 is 15 amino acids long. CDR3 sequence (DNA): TGTGCCAGCTCACGAGGGACAGGCATGAACACTGAAGCTTTCTTT. Protein: CASSRGTGMNTEAFF.

This chain links TRBV27 with TRBJ2-5; the D gene is possibly TRBD2 (6 bases). This CDR3 contains 15 residues. Looked up from germline, CDR1 is MNHEY and CDR2 is SMNVEV (reference sequence). Deletions cut 8 bases from V and 2 bases from J, with 18 bases between. CDR3 region: CASASLGAGQETQYF. CDR3 DNA sequence: TGTGCCAGCGCCTCACTAGGAGCGGGTCAAGAGACCCAGTACTTC.

This clonotype was recorded many times. The rearrangement links TRBV5-1 to TRBJ2-7; no definite D call. CDR3 length equals 14 residues. In germline, CDR1 is SGHRS, CDR2 YFSETQ. V lost 4 bases and J 3 bases, leaving 14 bases between the germline ends. CDR3: CASSGENPVYEQYV. CDR3 DNA sequence: TGCGCCAGCAGCGGGGAAAACCCCGTCTACGAGCAGTACGTC.

The chain carries TRBV12-3 or TRBV12-4 and TRBJ1-6; D ambiguous. With 5 bases removed from V and 9 bases from J, the gap between germline ends came to 11 bases. This CDR3 comprises 13 residues. The chain's CDR3 is CASSLDAGSPLHF. The CDR3 coding sequence is TGTGCCAGCAGTCTAGATGCGGGTTCACCCCTCCACTTT.

In its sample, this clonotype was seen many times. This chain's CDR3 is CASSLRRGPTYEQYF. CDR3 sequence (DNA): TGTGCCAGCAGCTTACGGCGGGGGCCTACCTACGAGCAGTACTTC. The chain recombines TRBV7-3 with TRBJ2-7; tentative D call: TRBD2 (7 bases). V was clipped by 2 bases and J by 2 bases, with 13 bases between them. CDR3 length: 15 residues. CDR1 is SGHTA, CDR2 FQGTGA, per germline.

This clonotype was seen many times. The chain recombines TRBV9 with TRBJ2-7, with 7 bases aligning to TRBD1. Germline loops: CDR1 SGDLS, CDR2 YYNGEE. The length of the CDR3 is 15 residues. V lost 8 bases to trimming and J lost 3 bases; unmatched junction nucleotides: 14. In nucleotides, the CDR3 is TGTGCCAGGGAAGGGGACAGCTATGGATACTACGAGCAGTACTTC. This gives the protein CAREGDSYGYYEQYF.

The V gene is TRBV9, the J gene TRBJ1-5; 9 bases map to TRBD1. The V gene's germline CDR1 is SGDLS and CDR2 YYNGEE. V shed 4 bases, J shed 5 bases, and the junction held 4 bases outside the gene matches. The CDR3 consists of 14 residues. This CDR3 reads CASSPGQGHQPQHF. DNA for the CDR3: TGTGCCAGCAGCCCCGGACAGGGGCATCAGCCCCAGCATTTT.

Ten or more counts support this clonotype. The chain employs TRBV5-1 and TRBJ2-3, with D maybe TRBD1 (5 bases). The germline CDR1 and CDR2 sequences are SGHRS and YFSETQ. The V and J ends lost 1 base and 5 bases respectively, with 17 bases between them. CDR3 length: 16 amino acids. DNA of the CDR3: TGCGCCAGCAGCTTGCTGGAATCTGGGCAGGGAGATACGCAGTATTTT. Translated, it gives CASSLLESGQGDTQYF.